The subject of this entry is one TCR beta chain. Its antigen remains unknown. This specimen belongs to a study of PD-1 blockade in classical Hodgkin lymphoma. Findings of the study overall: Compared with baseline, CD4+ but not CD8+ TCR diversity had risen significantly by C4D1.

The time point here: cycle 4 day 1 (C4D1), after five to seven weeks of nivolumab. After autologous stem cell transplantation all patients relapsed, and prior brentuximab vedotin exposure differed between cohorts. With magnetic negative selection, CD4+ T cells were purified from PBMCs that had been thawed. This CDR3 contains 14 residues. The V end was cut by 5 bases, the J end by 8 bases, with 16 bases between. Germline V gene lookup returns CDR1 MNHEY and CDR2 SVGAGI. Profiling relied on immunoSEQ multiplex PCR, and the TCRdb table lists in-frame clones only, not all of them. The data contain under 30,000 clones, around 83% of them singletons.

This clonotype was obtained from a human donor with classical Hodgkin lymphoma. The input for sequencing was CD4+ T cells from blood, taken before the fourth cycle of nivolumab. The rearrangement links TRBV6-5 to TRBJ1-3; the D gene is possibly TRBD1 (5 bases). The CDR3 DNA follows: TGTGCCAGCAGTCAATCACTCGGGGGACACACCATATATTTT. As protein: CASSQSLGGHTIYF.